These T cell receptor beta chains were read from a single sample in a study of response to subunit inactivated influenza vaccine. TCRdb re-called the RT-PCR reads with MiXCR, one entry per CDR3 protein. The repertoire holds fewer than 700,000 distinct CDR3 sequences, under 15% seen once, with about an eighth in the top ten. Specimen: PBMCs from blood, collected roughly 45 days after vaccination. The receptors were gathered from a man aged 50 or older who received an inactivated influenza vaccine. The CDR3 runs from the conserved cysteine through the conserved F or W. Each record gives: V gene, J gene, D gene, clone size, CDR3 protein, CDR3 DNA. A D gene is named only where the DNA matches it firmly. Only part of the rows carry a size: once, few, many, or a class if the clone is expanded.

TRBV12-3/TRBV12-4	TRBJ2-1	TRBD2	few	CASSFTSGYNEQFF	TGTGCCAGCAGTTTCACTAGCGGCTACAATGAGCAGTTCTTC
TRBV6-1	TRBJ1-2	.	many	CASSERGPNTF	TGTGCCAGCAGTGAACGAGGCCCTAACACCTTC
TRBV12-3/TRBV12-4	TRBJ1-2	.	many	CASSFGELGYTF	TGTGCCAGCAGTTTTGGCGAGCTCGGCTACACCTTC
TRBV4-2	TRBJ2-7	.	.	CASSQDVQGSSYEQYF	TGTGCCAGCAGCCAAGACGTTCAGGGGAGCTCCTACGAGCAGTACTTC
TRBV4-3	TRBJ2-2	.	.	CASSQSSLVGELFF	TGCGCCAGCAGCCAATCTAGCTTGGTCGGGGAGCTGTTTTTT
TRBV12-3/TRBV12-4	TRBJ2-5	.	many	CASRPTGLETQYF	TGTGCCAGCAGACCAACAGGGTTAGAGACCCAGTACTTC
TRBV6-1	TRBJ2-2	.	few	CASGQQLTGELFF	TGTGCCAGCGGCCAACAGCTTACCGGGGAGCTGTTTTTT
TRBV7-9	TRBJ2-1	.	few	CASSSRRVPYNEQFF	TGTGCCAGCAGCTCGCGGCGAGTCCCCTACAATGAGCAGTTCTTC
TRBV18	TRBJ2-1	.	few	CASSPGIDSYNEQFF	TGTGCCAGCTCACCAGGTATTGACTCCTACAATGAGCAGTTCTTC
TRBV5-1	TRBJ2-7	TRBD2	few	CARKPGLSPETYEQYF	TGCGCCAGGAAACCGGGACTAAGCCCGGAGACCTACGAGCAGTACTTC
TRBV27	TRBJ1-6	TRBD1	.	CASSHPGTGFSPLHF	TGTGCCAGCAGCCACCCCGGGACAGGGTTTTCACCCCTCCACTTT
TRBV10-3	TRBJ2-7	TRBD2	few	CAISGPGLAATYEQYF	TGTGCCATCAGCGGTCCGGGACTAGCGGCTACCTACGAGCAGTACTTC
TRBV7-8	TRBJ2-3	TRBD2	many	CASSGPGTSGERTDTQYF	TGTGCCAGCAGCGGGCCGGGGACTAGCGGGGAGCGCACAGATACGCAGTATTTT
TRBV4-2	TRBJ1-1	.	many	CASSPDTDLNTEAFF	TGTGCCAGCAGTCCTGACACTGACCTGAACACTGAAGCTTTCTTT
TRBV20-1	TRBJ2-1	TRBD2	few	CSAPPAGASKNEQFF	TGCAGTGCTCCACCAGCGGGAGCCTCTAAGAATGAGCAGTTCTTC
TRBV5-8	TRBJ2-1	.	many	CASSFVKVQFF	TGTGCCAGCAGCTTCGTGAAAGTGCAGTTCTTC
TRBV27	TRBJ1-1	.	.	CASSYGGLRGTEAFF	TGTGCCAGCAGTTACGGCGGCTTAAGGGGGACTGAAGCTTTCTTT
TRBV5-1	TRBJ2-6	.	many	CASSSGTLASGANVLTF	TGCGCCAGCAGCTCCGGGACACTCGCTTCTGGGGCCAACGTCCTGACTTTC
TRBV3-1	TRBJ2-1	.	many	CASSRFRGEEEQFF	TGTGCCAGCAGCCGCTTCCGGGGAGAGGAGGAGCAGTTCTTC
TRBV9	TRBJ2-3	.	many	CASSVWQGSTDTQYF	TGTGCCAGCAGCGTCTGGCAGGGGAGCACAGATACGCAGTATTTT
TRBV6-5	TRBJ1-2	.	few	CASSYSISGARNYGYTF	TGTGCCAGCAGTTACTCGATTAGCGGGGCTCGTAACTATGGCTACACCTTC
TRBV15	TRBJ1-2	.	few	CATSPGRRSEGYTF	TGTGCCACCAGCCCGGGACGCAGATCCGAGGGCTACACCTTC
TRBV5-1	TRBJ1-4	.	few	CASSLGRGGKLFF	TGCGCCAGCAGCTTAGGCCGTGGTGGAAAACTGTTTTTT
TRBV29-1	TRBJ2-1	TRBD1	.	CSVDDRGNEQLF	TGCAGCGTCGATGACAGGGGAAATGAGCAGCTCTTC